These 10 T cell receptor beta chains were all obtained from the same sample, sequenced in a study of OX40 agonist ivuxolimab in advanced cancers. Profiling relied on immunoSEQ multiplex PCR, and the TCRdb table lists in-frame clones only, not all of them. The sample records 70,000 to 80,000 clones, approximately 90% being singletons. The starting material was CD4+ or CD8+ T cells sorted from blood, obtained in a trial of the OX40 agonist ivuxolimab. The receptors derive from an adult with an advanced solid tumor such as melanoma, head and neck, liver or kidney cancer.

V usage is TRBV5-1 and J usage is TRBJ2-5; 11 positions agree with TRBD1. The length of the CDR3 is 16 residues. V dropped 4 bases and J dropped 6; count of bases not matched to a gene: 11. Per the germline V gene, CDR1 is SGHRS and CDR2 is YFSETQ. This CDR3 reads CASSLKRTGGPQTQYF. The CDR3 region has the DNA TGCGCCAGCAGCCTGAAGAGGACAGGGGGCCCACAGACCCAGTACTTC.

The J gene is TRBJ1-5, the V gene TRBV27; D is possibly TRBD1 (5 bases). V shed 6 bases and J shed 6 bases, with 18 bases lying between them. The CDR3 has 15 amino acids. CDR1 and CDR2 from the germline V gene are MNHEY and SMNVEV (reference sequence). The DNA of the CDR3 is TGTGCCAGCAGCACCGACCAGGGTCGAGGTCAGCCCCAGCATTTT. Translating gives CASSTDQGRGQPQHF.

The chain is built from TRBV15 and TRBJ2-3; no clear D gene. The germline V and J ends were trimmed by 3 bases and 2 bases, with 12 bases remaining between them. Germline V gene lookup returns CDR1 LNHNV and CDR2 YYDKDF (reference sequence). The CDR3 has 15 amino acids. CDR3 DNA: TGTGCCACCAGCAGTATTGTTACATACACAGATACGCAGTATTTT. This sequence encodes CATSSIVTYTDTQYF.

The chain employs TRBV7-3 and TRBJ2-3; weak D call: TRBD2 (6 bases). Per the germline V gene, CDR1 is SGHTA and CDR2 is FQGTGA. This CDR3 region has 15 residues. Trimming shortened V by 4 bases and J by 1 base, and 12 bases separated the two germline ends. The CDR3 reads CASSWDSRGTDTQYF. The CDR3 DNA reads as TGTGCCAGCAGCTGGGACTCCCGGGGCACAGATACGCAGTATTTT.

This clone was counted between two and nine times. This chain connects TRBV4-2 to TRBJ1-5; D remains ambiguous. This CDR3 spans 13 amino acids. Germline V gene sequence: CDR1 LGHNA, CDR2 YNFKEQ. V was trimmed by 4 bases and J by 1 base, leaving 5 bases between them. The CDR3 region is CASSLDSNQPQHF. CDR3 in DNA: TGTGCCAGCAGCCTGGACAGCAATCAGCCCCAGCATTTT.

This clone was recorded at least ten times. The rearrangement links TRBV6-1 to TRBJ1-2; possible D gene TRBD1, 5 bases. The V end lost 2 bases, the J end lost 9 bases, and 10 bases lay between the germline ends. The CDR3 runs to 12 residues. Germline V gives CDR1 MNHNS, CDR2 SASEGT. The chain's CDR3 is CASSEWGESYTF. DNA of the CDR3: TGTGCCAGCAGTGAATGGGGGGAGAGCTACACCTTC.

This clone was seen a single time. The V gene is TRBV19, the J gene TRBJ1-5, with 8 bases identical to TRBD1. V gave up 5 bases and J gave up 0 bases; unmatched junction bases: 6. CDR1 LNHDA and CDR2 SQIVND come from the germline V gene (reference sequence). The CDR3 extends over 16 amino acids. The DNA of the CDR3 is TGTGCCAGTAGTTCCGCAGGGGGCCCTAGCAATCAGCCCCAGCATTTT. Its translation: CASSSAGGPSNQPQHF.

This clone appeared a single time. This chain links TRBV7-8 with TRBJ2-5; TRBD2 matches 14 bases. The CDR3 consists of 19 residues. Germline CDR1 SGHVS, CDR2 FQNEAQ. With V trimmed by 5 bases and J by 7 bases, 18 bases remained unmatched. CDR3 protein: CASSPLTALGLAGVGTQYF. In DNA form, the CDR3 reads TGTGCCAGCAGCCCTCTGACCGCTTTGGGACTAGCGGGAGTTGGGACCCAGTACTTC. Variable domain in full (rest from reference TRBV7-8 and TRBJ2-5): GAGVSQSPRYKVAKRGQDVALRCDPISGHVSLFWYQQALGQGPEFLTYFQNEAQLDKSGLPSDRFFAERPEGSVSTLKIQRTQQEDSAVYLCASSPLTALGLAGVGTQYFGPGTRLLVL.

The CDR3 DNA sequence: TGTGCCATCACCCGACAGGCGGGTCTCTCTGGAAACACCATATATTTT. This sequence encodes CAITRQAGLSGNTIYF. V gene TRBV10-3 combines with J gene TRBJ1-3; possibly TRBD1 for D (6 bases). The CDR3 has 16 amino acids. V was clipped by 7 bases and J by 0 bases, with 16 bases between them. Germline V gives CDR1 ENHRY, CDR2 SYGVKD.

The chain joins TRBV18 to TRBJ2-7; D gene ambiguous. The CDR3 is 14 residues long. The germline CDR1 and CDR2 sequences are KGHSH and LQKENI. Trimming pared 3 bases from V and 1 base from J, leaving 10 bases between. Here the CDR3 DNA reads TGTGCCAGCTCACCGGATGACTTATCCTACGAGCAGTACTTC. Its protein product is CASSPDDLSYEQYF. The whole variable domain, filled in from reference TRBV18 and TRBJ2-7, reads NAGVMQNPRHLVRRRGQEARLRCSPMKGHSHVYWYRQLPEEGLKFMVYLQKENIIDESGMPKERFSAEFPKEGPSILRIQQVVRGDSAAYFCASSPDDLSYEQYFGPGTRLTVT.